The clone carrying this T cell receptor (beta chain) was seen repeatedly, ten times or more. What it binds is not known. The data were obtained in a study of human T cells and chemical hapten exposure. Unique molecular identifiers were affixed to discrete cDNA molecules within the library. Per the original data handling: Samples had a median of around 100,000 TCRs, ranging roughly 20,000 to 690,600. In TCRdb, the RACE reads were re-called with MiXCR into one record per CDR3 protein. The V and J calls were determined by TCRdb, not by the authors. This table has around 47,000 distinct CDR3 sequences, around 4% appearing once. This CDR3 contains 15 residues. V dropped 3 bases and J dropped 5; count of bases not matched to a gene: 8. CDR1 PRHDT and CDR2 FYEKMQ come from the germline V gene (reference sequence). As to time point: healthy volunteer bleed at 6 weeks. Total RNA was extracted from unfractionated whole blood.

Whole-study findings and limits: After DPC sensitization, TCRs above 1 in 1000 frequency showed no change.

What was sequenced was whole blood. The sequence was collected from a human donor in good health. Some clones in this sample may be carry-over from other donors' samples. The chain links TRBV13 to TRBJ2-7, with 9 bases identical to TRBD1. Here the CDR3 reads CASSLENRGLDEQYF. CDR3 DNA: TGTGCCAGCAGCTTGGAGAACAGGGGGCTGGACGAGCAGTACTTC.